Below, one T cell receptor (beta chain) is given with its context. The Seattle patients, enrolled during active infection, were followed longitudinally. Authors' processing steps: Estimates of nucleated cell counts were drawn from the amplification of reference gene primers. TCRdb's copy holds only in-frame clones and misses some; the assay was immunoSEQ multiplex PCR. The V and J calls and clone size are taken from that table; D and trimming were inferred from the DNA. The sample shows 200,000 to 300,000 clones, about nine tenths of them seen only once. This CDR3 is built from 20 residues. Trimming left V 6 bases short and J 0 bases short, with 27 bases between. From germline, CDR1 is MDHEN and CDR2 SYDVKM. This sample was taken from a study of blood T cell repertoires in COVID-19. Overall study context: Acute and convalescent COVID-19 samples came from the United States, Italy and Spain. Sample material is recorded as cDNA or gDNA derived from T cells, B-cell-depleted T cells, or PBMCs.

The sequencing sample was made of peripheral blood. This sequence originates from a woman in her 30s with COVID-19, enrolled during active disease. V is TRBV28 and J is TRBJ1-3; maybe TRBD1 (6 bases). The CDR3 DNA is TGTGCCAGCAGCCAAGCACCAGGGGCCATAAACTTTTACTCTGGAAACACCATATATTTT. Its protein is CASSQAPGAINFYSGNTIYF. Combining the CDR3 with reference TRBV28 and TRBJ1-3 gives the whole variable domain DVKVTQSSRYLVKRTGEKVFLECVQDMDHENMFWYRQDPGLGLRLIYFSYDVKMKEKGDIPEGYSVSREKKERFSLILESASTNQTSMYLCASSQAPGAINFYSGNTIYFGEGSWLTVV.